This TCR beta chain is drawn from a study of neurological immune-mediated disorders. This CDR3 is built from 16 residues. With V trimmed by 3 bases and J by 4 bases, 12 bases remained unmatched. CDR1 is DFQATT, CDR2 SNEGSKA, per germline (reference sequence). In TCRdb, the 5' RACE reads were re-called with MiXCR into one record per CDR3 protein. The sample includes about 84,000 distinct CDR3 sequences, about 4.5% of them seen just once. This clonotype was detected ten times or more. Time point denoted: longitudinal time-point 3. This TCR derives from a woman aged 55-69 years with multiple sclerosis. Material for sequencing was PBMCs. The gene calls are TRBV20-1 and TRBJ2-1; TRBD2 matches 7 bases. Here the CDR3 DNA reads TGCAGTGCTAGGGGAGGGGCCCCACTAAGGTACAATGAGCAGTTCTTC. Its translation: CSARGGAPLRYNEQFF.